This T cell receptor (beta chain) was identified during a study of Tregs in tolerant kidney transplant recipients. This clone was seen once. V lost 6 bases and J lost 6; bases outside the gene matches: 9. Per the germline V gene, CDR1 is MNHEY and CDR2 is SMNVEV (reference sequence). The CDR3 has 14 residues. Unstimulated regulatory T cells (CD4+CD25+CD127-), CD4+CD25- non-regulatory cells, CD4 and CD8 cells were FACS-sorted from thawed PBMCs. Assay: immunoSEQ multiplex PCR; the TCRdb copy retains only in-frame clones and omits some. The table shows approximately 90,000 clones, with over 85% occurring only once.

The genes are TRBV27 and TRBJ2-7; 9 bases line up with TRBD2. The clonotype comes from a human donor in good health. Specimen: CD8+ T cells from blood. CDR3 sequence: CASSAAGGPLEQYF. The CDR3 nucleotides read TGTGCCAGCAGCGCGGCGGGAGGGCCGCTCGAGCAGTACTTC.